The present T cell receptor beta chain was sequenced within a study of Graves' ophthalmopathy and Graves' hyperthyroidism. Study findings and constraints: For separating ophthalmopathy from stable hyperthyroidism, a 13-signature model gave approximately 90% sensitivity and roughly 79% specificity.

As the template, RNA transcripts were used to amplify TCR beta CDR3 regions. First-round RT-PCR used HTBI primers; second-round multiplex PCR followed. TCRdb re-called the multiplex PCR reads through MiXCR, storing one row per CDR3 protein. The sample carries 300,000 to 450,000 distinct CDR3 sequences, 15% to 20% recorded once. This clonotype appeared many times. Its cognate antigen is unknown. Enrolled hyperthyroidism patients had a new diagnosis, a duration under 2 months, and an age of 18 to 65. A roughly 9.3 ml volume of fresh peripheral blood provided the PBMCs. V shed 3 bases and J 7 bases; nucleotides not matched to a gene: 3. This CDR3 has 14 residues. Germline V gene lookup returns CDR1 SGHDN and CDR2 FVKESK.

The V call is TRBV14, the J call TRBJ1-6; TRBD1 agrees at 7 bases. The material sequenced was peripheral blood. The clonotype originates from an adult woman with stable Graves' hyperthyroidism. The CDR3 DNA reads TGTGCCAGCAGCCACAGGGGGGGAAATTCACCCCTCCACTTT. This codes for CASSHRGGNSPLHF.